These 23 T cell receptor beta chains were sequenced from one sample in a study of shared clonotypes between healthy human individuals. TCRdb keeps only in-frame clones here, not all; method: immunoSEQ multiplex PCR. Altogether a few hundred thousand clones are present, 65% to 70% being singletons, with the ten largest covering around 10%. Input material: memory CD4+ T cells sorted from blood. As to subset: CD45RA-negative fraction. These receptors originate from a man under 40 in good health.

The V and J genes are TRBV9 and TRBJ2-5; D is tentatively TRBD1 or TRBD2 (5 bases each). The CDR3 is 13 amino acids. Germline assignment: CDR1 SGDLS and CDR2 YYNGEE. The V end was cut by 7 bases, the J end by 2 bases, with 12 bases between. CDR3 DNA: TGTGCCAGCGGGGGTAGTGCTCAAGAGACCCAGTACTTC. As protein: CASGGSAQETQYF.

The chain uses TRBV19 and TRBJ1-4, with D possibly being TRBD1 (5 bases). V was cut by 7 bases and J by 4 bases, with 10 bases left in between. This CDR3 spans 13 amino acids. Germline V gene sequence: CDR1 LNHDA, CDR2 SQIVND (reference sequence). For the CDR3, the DNA is TGTGCCAGTACAGACAGACTTAATGAAAAACTGTTTTTT. It codes for CASTDRLNEKLFF.

This clone was counted between two and nine times. The chain combines TRBV29-1 with TRBJ2-3; no clear D gene. This CDR3 region has 12 residues. Trimming removed 0 bases at V and 6 bases at J, with 7 bases between. In germline, CDR1 is SQVTM, CDR2 ANQGSEA. The CDR3 protein is CSVEDPGDTQYF. CDR3 nucleotide sequence: TGCAGCGTTGAAGATCCTGGGGATACGCAGTATTTT.

The chain combines TRBV11-3 with TRBJ2-1; D call uncertain. V was cut by 4 bases and J by 5 bases, with 9 bases left in between. The CDR3 is made up of 13 amino acids. In germline, CDR1 is SGHNT, CDR2 YENEEA. The CDR3 bases are TGTGCCAGCAGCTATAGTAGAAACAATGAGCAGTTCTTC. Its protein is CASSYSRNNEQFF.

This clone was seen just once. The gene calls are TRBV7-8 and TRBJ2-7; 7 nucleotides line up with TRBD1. The germline gives CDR1 SGHVS, CDR2 FQNEAQ. The CDR3 is 15 residues long. V trimming: 1 base; J trimming: 4 bases; junction bases outside the gene matches: 7. The CDR3 here is CASSLGTGQNYEQYF. The DNA for the CDR3 is TGTGCCAGCAGCTTAGGGACAGGACAAAATTACGAGCAGTACTTC. Drawing the rest from reference TRBV7-8 and TRBJ2-7, the complete variable domain is GAGVSQSPRYKVAKRGQDVALRCDPISGHVSLFWYQQALGQGPEFLTYFQNEAQLDKSGLPSDRFFAERPEGSVSTLKIQRTQQEDSAVYLCASSLGTGQNYEQYFGPGTRLTVT.

The J gene is TRBJ2-7, the V gene TRBV4-3; TRBD2 is a possible D gene (6 bases). Germline assignment: CDR1 LGHNA and CDR2 YSLEER. The V end was cut by 0 bases, the J end by 6 bases, with 12 bases between. This CDR3 has 14 residues. The CDR3 nucleotides read TGCGCCAGCAGCCAAGATTACGGGGGAGGCGAGCAGTACTTC. Translation: CASSQDYGGGEQYF.

This rearrangement joins TRBV20-1 to TRBJ2-5; D is ambiguous. The germline V and J ends were trimmed by 1 base and 7 bases, with 7 bases remaining between them. Germline CDR1 reads DFQATT; CDR2 reads SNEGSKA (reference sequence). The CDR3 extends over 11 amino acids. DNA for the CDR3: TGCAGTGCTAGAGCCGGGCCGACCCAGTACTTC. Its protein product is CSARAGPTQYF.

This clone was observed a few times. This chain links TRBV4-2 with TRBJ1-1; TRBD1 agrees at 9 bases. Germline trimming cut 4 bases from V and 1 base from J; bases unmatched to any gene: 1. This CDR3 contains 14 residues. In germline, CDR1 is LGHNA, CDR2 YNFKEQ. The CDR3 protein is CASSRGQGNTEAFF. The DNA of the CDR3 is TGTGCCAGCAGCCGGGGACAGGGGAACACTGAAGCTTTCTTT.

CDR3 region: CASTDVSPRNEQFF. The CDR3 DNA reads as TGTGCCAGCACAGATGTAAGTCCCCGAAATGAGCAGTTCTTC. V and J are TRBV6-1 and TRBJ2-1; no clear D gene. This CDR3 contains 14 residues. Germline CDR1 and CDR2: MNHNS and SASEGT. V was shortened by 7 bases and J by 7 bases, with 17 bases between the two germline ends.

The rearrangement uses TRBV10-3 and TRBJ2-3; D ambiguous. V lost 0 bases and J 10 bases, leaving 23 bases between the germline ends. This CDR3 is built from 17 residues. Per the germline V gene, CDR1 is ENHRY and CDR2 is SYGVKD. The CDR3 region is CAISESGLGTGVGAQYF. The CDR3 DNA sequence: TGTGCCATCAGTGAGTCGGGCTTGGGCACGGGTGTCGGTGCGCAGTATTTT.

This clone was found many times. The chain joins TRBV7-6 to TRBJ2-3; TRBD2 agrees at 7 bases. CDR1 and CDR2 (germline): SGHVS, FNYEAQ. V lost 2 bases, J lost 3 bases, and 8 bases stayed unmatched. This CDR3 contains 16 residues. This CDR3 is CASSLSLAGATDTQYF. The CDR3 DNA reads TGTGCCAGCAGCTTATCGTTGGCGGGAGCTACAGATACGCAGTATTTT.

This clone was counted between two and nine times. This rearrangement joins TRBV30 to TRBJ2-7, with 10 bases matching TRBD1. The germline V gene has CDR1 GTSNPN and CDR2 SVGIG (reference sequence). The length of the CDR3 is 15 residues. J gave up 3 bases and V 0 bases, and 5 bases lay outside the gene matches. The CDR3 DNA is TGTGCCTGGAGTGTGGGGACAGGGGTGGTCTACGAGCAGTACTTC. Its protein is CAWSVGTGVVYEQYF. The full variable domain, in which reference TRBV30 and TRBJ2-7 provide the parts outside the CDR3, is SQTIHQWPATLVQPVGSPLSLECTVEGTSNPNLYWYRQAAGRGLQLLFYSVGIGQISSEVPQNLSASRPQDRQFILSSKKLLLSDSGFYLCAWSVGTGVVYEQYFGPGTRLTVT.

The V and J genes are TRBV28 and TRBJ2-7, with 11 bases lining up with TRBD2. This CDR3 comprises 18 residues. Per germline, CDR1 MDHEN and CDR2 SYDVKM. The V gene end was trimmed by 5 bases and the J gene end by 4 bases; junction bases not matched to a gene: 16. The CDR3 loop is CASSPDRRGASGGYEQYF. CDR3 nucleotide sequence: TGTGCCAGCAGTCCAGACAGGCGGGGAGCTAGCGGGGGGTACGAGCAGTACTTC.

The genes are TRBV7-9 and TRBJ2-2; 12 positions match TRBD2. The junction had 2 bases not matched to a gene; V was cut back by 5 bases and J by 4 bases. The CDR3 runs 15 residues. Germline V gene data show CDR1 as SEHNR and CDR2 as FQNEAQ (reference sequence). The CDR3 reads CASSGLAGTTGELFF. DNA of the CDR3: TGTGCCAGCAGCGGACTAGCGGGAACCACCGGGGAGCTGTTTTTT.

This clone was observed a single time. The chain recombines TRBV10-2 with TRBJ2-5; D call uncertain. The CDR3 runs 11 residues. V was clipped by 6 bases and J by 6 bases, with 8 bases between them. The germline V gene encodes CDR1 WSHSY and CDR2 SAAADI. CDR3 sequence (DNA): TGCGCCAGCAGCGCTACGCAGACCCAGTACTTC. Translating it yields CASSATQTQYF.

The chain has TRBV6-4 and TRBJ2-1; 14 bases are a match to TRBD2. CDR1 and CDR2 from the germline V gene are MRHNA and SNTAGT. V shed 2 bases and J 9 bases; nucleotides not matched to a gene: 0. The CDR3 consists of 14 residues. CDR3 in DNA: TGTGCCAGCAGTGACGGGACTAGCGGGAGTGAGCAGTTCTTC. This gives the protein CASSDGTSGSEQFF.

This chain links TRBV7-2 with TRBJ2-7; D is unresolved. The CDR3 is 13 amino acids. Trimming left V 5 bases short and J 3 bases short, with 11 bases between. CDR1 and CDR2 (germline): SGHTA, FQGNSA. Here the CDR3 reads CASSHSPIYEQYF. Here the CDR3 DNA reads TGTGCCAGCAGCCACTCGCCCATCTACGAGCAGTACTTC.

The CDR3 sequence: CASSLQAINEKLFF. CDR3 nucleotide sequence: TGTGCCAGCAGCTTACAGGCGATTAATGAAAAACTGTTTTTT. This chain joins TRBV7-9 and TRBJ1-4; no definite D call. The CDR3 is made up of 14 amino acids. V lost 2 bases and J 4 bases, leaving 8 bases between the germline ends. The germline CDR1 and CDR2 sequences are SEHNR and FQNEAQ (reference sequence).

This rearrangement joins TRBV7-8 to TRBJ2-1; the match to TRBD2 covers 7 bases. J lost 4 bases, V lost 1 base, and 7 bases had no gene match. The CDR3 length is 16 residues. Per germline, CDR1 SGHVS and CDR2 FQNEAQ. CDR3 DNA sequence: TGTGCCAGCAGCTTAGGCGCTAGCGGACTTTACAATGAGCAGTTCTTC. This codes for CASSLGASGLYNEQFF.

This clone was picked up a small number of times. The chain is built from TRBV18 and TRBJ1-3, with D perhaps TRBD1 (5 bases). The CDR3 has 14 amino acids. V dropped 2 bases and J dropped 5 bases, with 10 bases sitting between them. CDR1 and CDR2 (germline): KGHSH, LQKENI. The CDR3 sequence: CASSPSQGRNTIYF. For the CDR3, the DNA is TGTGCCAGCTCACCATCCCAGGGAAGAAACACCATATATTTT. Supplemented by reference TRBV18 and TRBJ1-3, the full variable domain reads NAGVMQNPRHLVRRRGQEARLRCSPMKGHSHVYWYRQLPEEGLKFMVYLQKENIIDESGMPKERFSAEFPKEGPSILRIQQVVRGDSAAYFCASSPSQGRNTIYFGEGSWLTVV.

The V gene is TRBV5-1, the J gene TRBJ2-7; possibly TRBD1 for D (5 bases). Trimming cost V 2 bases and J 7 bases, with 22 bases left between them. CDR1 and CDR2 (germline): SGHRS, YFSETQ. The CDR3 is made up of 16 amino acids. CDR3 DNA sequence: TGCGCCAGCAGCTTAAGTCCCCAGCTAGGGGTGGGGGAGCAGTACTTC. It encodes CASSLSPQLGVGEQYF.

This clone was seen only a few times. V and J are TRBV10-3 and TRBJ2-7; TRBD2 matches 9 bases. Trimming at V came to 10 bases and at J to 4 bases, leaving 14 bases not matched to a gene. This CDR3 is built from 15 residues. Per the germline V gene, CDR1 is ENHRY and CDR2 is SYGVKD. CDR3 DNA: TGTGCCACCGGGAGTAGCGCGGGAGGGGTGTACGAGCAGTACTTC. Its protein product is CATGSSAGGVYEQYF.

This chain uses TRBV18 with TRBJ2-5; 7 bases align to TRBD1. This CDR3 region has 14 residues. In germline, CDR1 is KGHSH, CDR2 LQKENI. V dropped 4 bases and J dropped 2; count of bases not matched to a gene: 4. CDR3 residues: CASSLRDSQETQYF. The CDR3 DNA follows: TGTGCCAGCTCACTTCGGGACAGTCAAGAGACCCAGTACTTC. The full variable domain, completed using reference TRBV18 and TRBJ2-5, is NAGVMQNPRHLVRRRGQEARLRCSPMKGHSHVYWYRQLPEEGLKFMVYLQKENIIDESGMPKERFSAEFPKEGPSILRIQQVVRGDSAAYFCASSLRDSQETQYFGPGTRLLVL.